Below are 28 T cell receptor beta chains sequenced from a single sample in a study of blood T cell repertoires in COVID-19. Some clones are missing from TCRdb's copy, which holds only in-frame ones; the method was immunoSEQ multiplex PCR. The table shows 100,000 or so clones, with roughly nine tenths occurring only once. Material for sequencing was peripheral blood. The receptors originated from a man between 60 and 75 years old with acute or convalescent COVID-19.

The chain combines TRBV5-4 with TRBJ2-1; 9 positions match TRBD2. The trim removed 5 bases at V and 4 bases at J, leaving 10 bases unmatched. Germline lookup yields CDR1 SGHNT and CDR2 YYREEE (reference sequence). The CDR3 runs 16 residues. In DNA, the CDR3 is TGTGCCAGCAGGGTGGGAGCCCTAGCGGGATACAATGAGCAGTTCTTC. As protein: CASRVGALAGYNEQFF.

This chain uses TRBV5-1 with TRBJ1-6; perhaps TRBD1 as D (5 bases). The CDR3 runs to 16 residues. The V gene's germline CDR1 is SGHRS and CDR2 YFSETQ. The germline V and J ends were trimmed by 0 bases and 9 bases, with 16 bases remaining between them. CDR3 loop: CASSLEEYGGGSPLHF. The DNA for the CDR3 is TGCGCCAGCAGCTTGGAGGAGTACGGGGGGGGTTCACCCCTCCACTTT.

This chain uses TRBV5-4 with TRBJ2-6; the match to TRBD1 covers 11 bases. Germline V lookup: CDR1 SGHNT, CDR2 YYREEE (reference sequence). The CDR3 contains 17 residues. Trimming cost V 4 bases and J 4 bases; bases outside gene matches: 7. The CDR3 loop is CASSPGQGAVGANVLTF. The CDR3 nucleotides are TGTGCCAGCAGCCCCGGACAGGGGGCGGTCGGGGCCAACGTCCTGACTTTC.

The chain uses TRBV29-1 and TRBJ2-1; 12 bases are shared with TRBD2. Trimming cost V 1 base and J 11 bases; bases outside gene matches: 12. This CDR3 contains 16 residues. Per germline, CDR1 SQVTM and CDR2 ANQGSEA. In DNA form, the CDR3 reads TGCAGCGTTGAAGGACTAGCGGGAGCGCCAGGGAGGCAGCAGTTCTTC. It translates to CSVEGLAGAPGRQQFF.

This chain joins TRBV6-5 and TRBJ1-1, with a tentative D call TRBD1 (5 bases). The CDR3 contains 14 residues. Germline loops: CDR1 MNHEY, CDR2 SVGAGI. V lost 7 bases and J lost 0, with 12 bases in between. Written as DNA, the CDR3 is TGTGCCAGCACCCGGGGGGGAGTGAACACTGAAGCTTTCTTT. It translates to CASTRGGVNTEAFF.

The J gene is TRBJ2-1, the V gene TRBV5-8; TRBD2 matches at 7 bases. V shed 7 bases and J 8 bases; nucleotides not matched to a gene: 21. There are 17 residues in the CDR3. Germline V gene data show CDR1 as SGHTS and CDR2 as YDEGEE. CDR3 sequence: CASLIIRLAARKDEQFF. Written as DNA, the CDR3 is TGTGCCAGCCTCATTATCCGACTAGCCGCTCGGAAGGATGAGCAGTTCTTC.

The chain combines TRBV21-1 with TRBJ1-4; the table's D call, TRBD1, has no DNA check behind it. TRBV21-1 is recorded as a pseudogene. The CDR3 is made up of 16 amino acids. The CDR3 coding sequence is TGTGCCAGCAGCAAAGCGGAGGGGGCTCGGAGTGAAAAACTGTTTTTT. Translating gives CASSKAEGARSEKLFF.

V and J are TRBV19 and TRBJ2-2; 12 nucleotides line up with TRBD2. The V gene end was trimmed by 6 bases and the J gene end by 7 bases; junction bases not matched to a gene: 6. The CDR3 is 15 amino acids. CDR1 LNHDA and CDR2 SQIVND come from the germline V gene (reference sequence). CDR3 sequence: CASSRLAGDFGELFF. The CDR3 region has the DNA TGTGCCAGTAGCCGACTAGCGGGAGACTTCGGGGAGCTGTTTTTT.

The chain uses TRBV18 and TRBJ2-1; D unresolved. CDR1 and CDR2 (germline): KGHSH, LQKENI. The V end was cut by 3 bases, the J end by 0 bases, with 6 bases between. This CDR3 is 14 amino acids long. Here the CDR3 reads CASSPASSYNEQFF. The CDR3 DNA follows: TGTGCCAGCTCACCGGCATCCTCCTACAATGAGCAGTTCTTC.

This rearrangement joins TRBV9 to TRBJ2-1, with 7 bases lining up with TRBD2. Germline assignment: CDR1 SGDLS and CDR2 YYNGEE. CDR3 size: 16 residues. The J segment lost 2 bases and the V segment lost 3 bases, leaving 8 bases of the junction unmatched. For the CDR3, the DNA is TGTGCCAGCAGCGGAAGGGTAGCGGGCGCCTACAATGAGCAGTTCTTC. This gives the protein CASSGRVAGAYNEQFF.

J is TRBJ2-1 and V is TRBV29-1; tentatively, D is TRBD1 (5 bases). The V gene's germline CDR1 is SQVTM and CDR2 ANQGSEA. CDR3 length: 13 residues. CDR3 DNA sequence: TGCAGTGCCGTGGGCAGGGCTTACAATGAGCAGTTCTTC. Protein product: CSAVGRAYNEQFF.

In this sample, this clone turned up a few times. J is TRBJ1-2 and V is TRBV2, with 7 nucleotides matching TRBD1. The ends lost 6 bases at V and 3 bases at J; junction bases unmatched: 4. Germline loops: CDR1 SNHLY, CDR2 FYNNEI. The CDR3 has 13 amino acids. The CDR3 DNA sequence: TGTGCCAGCAGGTCAGGGGGTGACTATGGCTACACCTTC. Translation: CASRSGGDYGYTF.

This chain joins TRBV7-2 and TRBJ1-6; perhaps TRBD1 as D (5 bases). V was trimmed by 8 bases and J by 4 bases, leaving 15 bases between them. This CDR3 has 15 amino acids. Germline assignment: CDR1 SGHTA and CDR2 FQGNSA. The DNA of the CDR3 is TGTGCCAGCCTCCCCCGCGGGGGGTATAATTCACCCCTCCACTTT. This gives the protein CASLPRGGYNSPLHF.

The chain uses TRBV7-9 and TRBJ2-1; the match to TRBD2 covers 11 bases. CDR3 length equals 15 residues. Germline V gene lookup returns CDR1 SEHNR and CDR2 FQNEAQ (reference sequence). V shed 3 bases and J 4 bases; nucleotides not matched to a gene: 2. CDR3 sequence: CASSFGTSGYNEQFF. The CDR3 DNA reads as TGTGCCAGCAGCTTCGGGACTAGCGGATACAATGAGCAGTTCTTC.

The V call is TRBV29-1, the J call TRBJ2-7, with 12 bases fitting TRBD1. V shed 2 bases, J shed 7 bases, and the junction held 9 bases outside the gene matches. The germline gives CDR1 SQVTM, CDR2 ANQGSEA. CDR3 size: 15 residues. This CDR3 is CSVEISGQGAGEQYF. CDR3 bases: TGCAGCGTTGAAATATCGGGACAGGGGGCGGGAGAGCAGTACTTC.

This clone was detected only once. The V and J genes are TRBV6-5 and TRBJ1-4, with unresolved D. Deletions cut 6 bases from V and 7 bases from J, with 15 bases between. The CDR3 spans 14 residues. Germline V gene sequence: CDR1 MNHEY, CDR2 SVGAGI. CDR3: CASSKVGFGEKLFF. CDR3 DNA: TGTGCCAGCAGCAAGGTCGGGTTTGGTGAAAAACTGTTTTTT.

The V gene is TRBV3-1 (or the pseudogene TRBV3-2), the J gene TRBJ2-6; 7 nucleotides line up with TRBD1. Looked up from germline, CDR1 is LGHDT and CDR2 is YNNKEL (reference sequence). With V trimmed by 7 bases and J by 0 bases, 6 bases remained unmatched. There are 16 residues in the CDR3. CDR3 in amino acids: CASTRDSHSGANVLTF. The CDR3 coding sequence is TGTGCCAGCACCCGGGACAGCCACTCTGGGGCCAACGTCCTGACTTTC.

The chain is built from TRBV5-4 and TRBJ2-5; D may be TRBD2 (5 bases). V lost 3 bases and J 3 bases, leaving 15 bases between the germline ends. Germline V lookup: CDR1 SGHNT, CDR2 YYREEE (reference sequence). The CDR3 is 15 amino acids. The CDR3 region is CASSSLTRVEETQYF. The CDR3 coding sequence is TGTGCCAGCAGCTCCCTTACTAGGGTGGAAGAGACCCAGTACTTC.

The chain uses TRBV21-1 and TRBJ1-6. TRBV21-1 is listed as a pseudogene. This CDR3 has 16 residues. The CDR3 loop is CASNLGPSGRNSPLHF. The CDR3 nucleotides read TGTGCCAGCAACCTCGGCCCAAGCGGACGGAATTCACCCCTCCACTTT.

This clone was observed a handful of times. CDR3: CASSQDEGQNFNQPQHF. CDR3 nucleotide sequence: TGTGCCAGCAGCCAAGATGAAGGACAGAACTTCAATCAGCCCCAGCATTTT. The V gene is TRBV3-1 (or the pseudogene TRBV3-2), the J gene TRBJ1-5; a weak D match, TRBD1 (6 bases). Germline CDR1 reads LGHDT; CDR2 reads YNNKEL (reference sequence). V lost 0 bases to trimming and J lost 3 bases, with 15 bases between them. The CDR3 loop spans 17 amino acids.

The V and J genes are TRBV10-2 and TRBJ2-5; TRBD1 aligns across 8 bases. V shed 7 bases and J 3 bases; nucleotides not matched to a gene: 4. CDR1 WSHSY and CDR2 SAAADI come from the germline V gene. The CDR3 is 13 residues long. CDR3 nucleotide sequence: TGCGCCAGCAAGCAGGGGGCGGAAGAGACCCAGTACTTC. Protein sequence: CASKQGAEETQYF.

The CDR3 protein is CASSPKGGTEAFF. The CDR3 DNA is TGTGCCAGCAGCCCCAAAGGGGGCACTGAAGCTTTCTTT. This rearrangement joins TRBV3-1 (or the pseudogene TRBV3-2) to TRBJ1-1; a weak D match, TRBD1 (6 bases). This CDR3 has 13 amino acids. Germline CDR1 LGHDT, CDR2 YNNKEL (reference sequence). The ends were cut back, 4 bases at V and 4 bases at J, with 10 bases in the middle.

The CDR3 bases are TGTGCCAGCAGCTTCGGACAGGGGCAAGAGACCCAGTACTTC. Residues: CASSFGQGQETQYF. The rearrangement uses TRBV5-8 and TRBJ2-5, with TRBD1 matching 9 bases. CDR3 size: 14 residues. J was trimmed by 2 bases and V by 2 bases; bases with no gene match: 1. The germline CDR1 and CDR2 sequences are SGHTS and YDEGEE.

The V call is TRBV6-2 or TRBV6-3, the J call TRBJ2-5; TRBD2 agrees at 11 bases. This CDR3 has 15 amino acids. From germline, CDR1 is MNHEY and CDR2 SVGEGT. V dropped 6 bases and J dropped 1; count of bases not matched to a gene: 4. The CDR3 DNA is TGTGCCAGCAGCTCGGGACTAGCGGTCCAAGAGACCCAGTACTTC. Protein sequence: CASSSGLAVQETQYF.

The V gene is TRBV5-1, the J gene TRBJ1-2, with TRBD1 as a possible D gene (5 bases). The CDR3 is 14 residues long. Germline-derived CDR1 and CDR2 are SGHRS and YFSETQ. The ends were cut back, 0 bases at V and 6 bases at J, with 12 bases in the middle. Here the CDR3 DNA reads TGCGCCAGCAGCTTGGGGGGCCCAGAGGATGGCTACACCTTC. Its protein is CASSLGGPEDGYTF. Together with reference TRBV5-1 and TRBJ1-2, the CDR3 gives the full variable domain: KAGVTQTPRYLIKTRGQQVTLSCSPISGHRSVSWYQQTPGQGLQFLFEYFSETQRNKGNFPGRFSGRQFSNSRSEMNVSTLELGDSALYLCASSLGGPEDGYTFGSGTRLTVV.

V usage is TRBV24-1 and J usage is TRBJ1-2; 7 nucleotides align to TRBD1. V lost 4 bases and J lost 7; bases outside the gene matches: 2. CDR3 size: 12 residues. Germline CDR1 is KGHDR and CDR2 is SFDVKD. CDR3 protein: CATSDRGVGYTF. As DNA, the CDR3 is TGTGCCACCAGTGACAGGGGGGTTGGCTACACCTTC.

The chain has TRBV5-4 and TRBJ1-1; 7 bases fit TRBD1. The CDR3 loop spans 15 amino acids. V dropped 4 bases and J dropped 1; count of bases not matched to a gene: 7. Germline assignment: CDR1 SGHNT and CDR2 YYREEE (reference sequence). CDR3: CASSQGWTGNTEAFF. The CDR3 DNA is TGTGCCAGCAGCCAGGGATGGACAGGGAACACTGAAGCTTTCTTT.

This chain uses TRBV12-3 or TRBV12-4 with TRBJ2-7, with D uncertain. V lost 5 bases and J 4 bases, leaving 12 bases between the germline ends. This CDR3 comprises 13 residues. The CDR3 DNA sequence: TGTGCCAGCAGTCTAAACTGGGCATACGAGCAGTACGTC. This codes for CASSLNWAYEQYV.